The 4 T cell receptor beta chains given below trace back to one sample, sequenced in a study of cytomegalovirus exposure and HLA in healthy donors. In the PCR, 60 Vbeta and 13 Jbeta primers were used. Repertoires were generated with immunoSEQ multiplex PCR, while TCRdb's copy carries only in-frame clones and drops some. Among roughly 140,000 clones listed, just under 80% were seen once. The sample comprised PBMCs. Receptors were obtained from a young man in good health and CMV-seronegative.

Here the CDR3 DNA reads TGCGCCAGCAGCGGGGCAGCTGGAAACACCATATATTTT. Translating it yields CASSGAAGNTIYF. This rearrangement joins TRBV5-1 to TRBJ1-3; D is perhaps TRBD1 (5 bases). V was pared by 4 bases and J by 2 bases, with 7 bases between. The germline V gene encodes CDR1 SGHRS and CDR2 YFSETQ. The CDR3 is made up of 13 amino acids. The entire variable domain, with the rest obtained from reference TRBV5-1 and TRBJ1-3, is as follows: KAGVTQTPRYLIKTRGQQVTLSCSPISGHRSVSWYQQTPGQGLQFLFEYFSETQRNKGNFPGRFSGRQFSNSRSEMNVSTLELGDSALYLCASSGAAGNTIYFGEGSWLTVV.

The genes are TRBV28 and TRBJ1-2; 8 nucleotides align to TRBD1. This CDR3 spans 20 amino acids. Losses at the gene ends were 3 bases for V and 5 bases for J; bases not matched to a gene: 23. Germline values: CDR1 MDHEN, CDR2 SYDVKM. CDR3 coding DNA: TGTGCCAGCAGTTTTTCCTTCCGTCGGACAGGGCCCCAAAAAGGATATGGCTACACCTTC. Translation gives CASSFSFRRTGPQKGYGYTF.

This clone showed up just a few times. J is TRBJ2-7 and V is TRBV6-1, with 8 bases lining up with TRBD1. Germline V gene lookup returns CDR1 MNHNS and CDR2 SASEGT. CDR3 length equals 13 residues. With 7 bases clipped from V and 6 bases from J, the junction kept 8 bases outside the gene matches. This CDR3 reads CASIRQGISEQYF. Written as DNA, the CDR3 is TGTGCCAGCATTCGACAGGGGATTTCCGAGCAGTACTTC.

V gene TRBV18 combines with J gene TRBJ2-1; a possible D gene is TRBD1 (5 bases). The CDR3 is made up of 18 amino acids. Germline CDR1 is KGHSH and CDR2 is LQKENI. Trimming stripped 3 bases from V and 5 bases from J, with 23 bases between. CDR3 DNA: TGTGCCAGCTCACCGCCCCCTACAGGTGTAATTGGACACAATGAGCAGTTCTTC. Translation: CASSPPPTGVIGHNEQFF.